The entry below describes one T cell receptor (beta chain). These data belong to a study of blood T cell repertoires in COVID-19. Across the study: Some COVID-19 samples were acute and others convalescent; all came from the United States, Italy and Spain. Sample material is recorded as cDNA or gDNA derived from T cells, B-cell-depleted T cells, or PBMCs.

Study processing details: Amplifying reference gene primers gave estimates of nucleated cell counts. Profiled with immunoSEQ multiplex PCR; TCRdb holds only in-frame clones, not every one. That table gives V, J and clone size, and the DNA gave D and trimming. The sample records about 68,000 clones, 84% being singletons. Germline V CDR1 and CDR2: MNHNS, SASEGT. Losses at the gene ends were 3 bases for V and 6 bases for J; bases not matched to a gene: 14. The CDR3 consists of 18 residues. This chain links TRBV6-1 with TRBJ2-3; the match to TRBD1 covers 11 bases. The sequence was obtained from a man over 45 with active COVID-19. Material: peripheral blood. CDR3 amino acids: CASSDHPGGQGVRDTQYF. The CDR3 nucleotides read TGTGCCAGCAGTGACCACCCGGGGGGACAGGGGGTTAGGGATACGCAGTATTTT.